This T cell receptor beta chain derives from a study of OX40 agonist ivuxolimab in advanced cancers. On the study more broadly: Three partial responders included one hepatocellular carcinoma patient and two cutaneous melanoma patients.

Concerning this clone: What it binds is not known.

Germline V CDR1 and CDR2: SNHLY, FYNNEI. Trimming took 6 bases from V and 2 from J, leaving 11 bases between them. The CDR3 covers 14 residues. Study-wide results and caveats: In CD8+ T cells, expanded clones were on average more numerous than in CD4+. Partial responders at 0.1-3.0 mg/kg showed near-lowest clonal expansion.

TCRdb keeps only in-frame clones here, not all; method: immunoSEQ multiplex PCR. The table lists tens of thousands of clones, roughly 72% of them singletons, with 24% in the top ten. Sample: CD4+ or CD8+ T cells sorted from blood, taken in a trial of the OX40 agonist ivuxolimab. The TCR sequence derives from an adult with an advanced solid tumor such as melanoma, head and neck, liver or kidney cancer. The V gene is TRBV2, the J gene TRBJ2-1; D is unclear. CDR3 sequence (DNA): TGTGCCAGCAGGACGACAACCCCCTACAATGAGCAGTTCTTC. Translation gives CASRTTTPYNEQFF.